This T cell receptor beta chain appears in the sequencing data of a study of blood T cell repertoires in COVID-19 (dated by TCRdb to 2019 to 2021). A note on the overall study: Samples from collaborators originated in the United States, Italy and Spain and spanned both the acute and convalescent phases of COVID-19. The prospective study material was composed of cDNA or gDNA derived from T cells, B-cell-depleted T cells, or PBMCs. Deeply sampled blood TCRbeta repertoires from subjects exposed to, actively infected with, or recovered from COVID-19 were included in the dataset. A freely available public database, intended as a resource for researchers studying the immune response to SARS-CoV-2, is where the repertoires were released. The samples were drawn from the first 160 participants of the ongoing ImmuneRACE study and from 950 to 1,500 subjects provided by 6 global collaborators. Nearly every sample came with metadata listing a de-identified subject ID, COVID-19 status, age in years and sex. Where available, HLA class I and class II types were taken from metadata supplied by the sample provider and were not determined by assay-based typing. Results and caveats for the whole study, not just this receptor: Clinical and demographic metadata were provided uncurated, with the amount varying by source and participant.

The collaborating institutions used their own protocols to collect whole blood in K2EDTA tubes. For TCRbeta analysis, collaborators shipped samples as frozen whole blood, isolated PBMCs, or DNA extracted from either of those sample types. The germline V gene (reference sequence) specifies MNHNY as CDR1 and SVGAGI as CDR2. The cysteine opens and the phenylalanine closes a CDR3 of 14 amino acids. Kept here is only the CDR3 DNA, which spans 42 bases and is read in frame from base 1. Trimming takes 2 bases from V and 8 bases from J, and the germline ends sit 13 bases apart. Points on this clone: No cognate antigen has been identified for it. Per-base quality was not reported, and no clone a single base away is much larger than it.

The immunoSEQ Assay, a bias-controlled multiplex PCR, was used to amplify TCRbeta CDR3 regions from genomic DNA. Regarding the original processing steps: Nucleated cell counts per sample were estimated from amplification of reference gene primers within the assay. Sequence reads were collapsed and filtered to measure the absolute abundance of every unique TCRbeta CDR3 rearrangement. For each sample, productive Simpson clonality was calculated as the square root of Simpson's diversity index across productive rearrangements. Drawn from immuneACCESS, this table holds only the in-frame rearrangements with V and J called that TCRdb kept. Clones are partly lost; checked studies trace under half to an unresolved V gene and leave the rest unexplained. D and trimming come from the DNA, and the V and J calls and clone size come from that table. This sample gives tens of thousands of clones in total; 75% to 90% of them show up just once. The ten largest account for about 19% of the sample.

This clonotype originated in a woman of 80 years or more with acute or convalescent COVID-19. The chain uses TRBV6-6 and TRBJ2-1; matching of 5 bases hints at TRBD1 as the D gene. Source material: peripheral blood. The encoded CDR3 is CASSYVAGLHEQFF. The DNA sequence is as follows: TGTGCCAGCAGTTACGTCGCAGGGTTGCATGAGCAGTTCTTC.